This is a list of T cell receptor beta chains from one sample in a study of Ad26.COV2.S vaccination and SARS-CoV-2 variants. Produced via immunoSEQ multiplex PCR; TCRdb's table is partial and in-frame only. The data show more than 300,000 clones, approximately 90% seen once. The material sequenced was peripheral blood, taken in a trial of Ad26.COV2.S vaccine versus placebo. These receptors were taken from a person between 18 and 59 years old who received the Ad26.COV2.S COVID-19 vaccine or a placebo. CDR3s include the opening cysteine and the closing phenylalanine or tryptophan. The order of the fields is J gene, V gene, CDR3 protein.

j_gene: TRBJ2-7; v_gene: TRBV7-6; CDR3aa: CASSFGHPKAGISYEQYF
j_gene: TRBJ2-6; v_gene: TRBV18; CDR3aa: CASSPPPTSGANVLTF
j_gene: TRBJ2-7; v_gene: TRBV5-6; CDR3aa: CASSPGLDMGLRGQYF
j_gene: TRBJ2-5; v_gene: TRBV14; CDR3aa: CASSESILLGETQYF
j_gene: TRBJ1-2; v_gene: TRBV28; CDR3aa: CASSLALTDYGYTF
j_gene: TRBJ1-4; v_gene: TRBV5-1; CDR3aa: CASRQGATAEKLFF
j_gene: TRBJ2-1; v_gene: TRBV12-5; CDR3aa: CASSRGDSSYNEQFF
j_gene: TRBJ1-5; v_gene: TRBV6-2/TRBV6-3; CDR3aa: CASSYGRVRGPQHF
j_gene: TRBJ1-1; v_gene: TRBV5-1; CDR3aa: CASSWGGAMNTEAFF
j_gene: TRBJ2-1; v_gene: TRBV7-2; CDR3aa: CASSPGGGQANEQFF
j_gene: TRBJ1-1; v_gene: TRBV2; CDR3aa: CASSVEGNTEAFF
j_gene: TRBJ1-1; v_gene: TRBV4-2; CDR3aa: CASRGGRAGQGTEAFF
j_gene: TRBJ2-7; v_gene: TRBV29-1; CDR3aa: CSVEVTEYEQYF
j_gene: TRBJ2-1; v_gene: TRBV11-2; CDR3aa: CASSGRERGYNEQFF
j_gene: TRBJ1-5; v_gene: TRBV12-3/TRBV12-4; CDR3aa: CASSRNSNQPQHF
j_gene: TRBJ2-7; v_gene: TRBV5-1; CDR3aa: CASSLGGGYEQYF
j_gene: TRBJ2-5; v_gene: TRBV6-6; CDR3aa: CASSQVRQETQYF
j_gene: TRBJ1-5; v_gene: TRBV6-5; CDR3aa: CASRRQGMVNQPQHF
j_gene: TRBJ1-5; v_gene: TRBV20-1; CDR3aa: CSASMGMDQPQHF
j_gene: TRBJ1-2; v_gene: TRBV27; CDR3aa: CASRGNYGYTF
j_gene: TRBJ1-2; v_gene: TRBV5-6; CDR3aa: CASSWSGGPNGYTF
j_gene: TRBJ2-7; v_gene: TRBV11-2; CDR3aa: CASSPPDSPYEQYF
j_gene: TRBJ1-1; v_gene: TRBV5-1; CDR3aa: CASSLGQENTEAFF
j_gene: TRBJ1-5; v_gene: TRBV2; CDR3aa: CASSEEGLRSPQHF
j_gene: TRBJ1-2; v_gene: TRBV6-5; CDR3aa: CASTEHGGTSYGYTF
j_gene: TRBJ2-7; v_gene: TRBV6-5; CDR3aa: CASSIDTSSYEQYF
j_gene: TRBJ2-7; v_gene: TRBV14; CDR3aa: CASSQPGGVYEQYF
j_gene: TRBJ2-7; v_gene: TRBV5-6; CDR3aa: CASSSGTGHRMYEQYF
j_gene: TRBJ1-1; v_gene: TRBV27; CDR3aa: CASSPWTGVEAFF
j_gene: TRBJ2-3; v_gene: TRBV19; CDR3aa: CASSMSSGIITDTQYF
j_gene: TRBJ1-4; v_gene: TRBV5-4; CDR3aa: CASSSGRANEKLFF
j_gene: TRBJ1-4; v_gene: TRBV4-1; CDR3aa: CASSQGDRATNEKLFF
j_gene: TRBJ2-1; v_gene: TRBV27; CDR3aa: CASKAPEADEQFF
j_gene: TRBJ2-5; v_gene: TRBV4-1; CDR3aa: CASSHNTGTTETQYF
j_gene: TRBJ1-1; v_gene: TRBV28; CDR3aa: CASSLLRQGLSAFF
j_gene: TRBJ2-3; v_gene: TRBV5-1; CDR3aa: CASSLEASGSTDTQYF
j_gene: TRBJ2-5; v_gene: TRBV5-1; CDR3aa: CASSFSPPGTSGEETQYF
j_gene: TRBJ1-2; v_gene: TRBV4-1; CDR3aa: CASSLGQDYGYTF
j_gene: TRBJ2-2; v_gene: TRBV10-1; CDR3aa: CASSERVAGGPNTGELFF
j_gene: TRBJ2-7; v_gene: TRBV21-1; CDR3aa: CASGRQGKLCEQYF
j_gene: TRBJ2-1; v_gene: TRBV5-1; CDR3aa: CASSLAGTSGVLNEQFF
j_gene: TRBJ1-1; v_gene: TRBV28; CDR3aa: CASSFGSMNTEAFF
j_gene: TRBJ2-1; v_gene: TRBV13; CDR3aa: CASSLGPGTGVPSSYNEQFF
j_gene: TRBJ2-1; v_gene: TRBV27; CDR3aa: CASSFDRSGSEQFF
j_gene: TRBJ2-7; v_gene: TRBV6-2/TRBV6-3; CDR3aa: CASSSGLAGAYEQYF
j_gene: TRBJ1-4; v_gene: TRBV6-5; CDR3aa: CASSSVKREKLFF
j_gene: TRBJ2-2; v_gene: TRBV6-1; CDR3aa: CASSEAIGNTGELFF
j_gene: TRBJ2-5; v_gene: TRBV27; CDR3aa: CASSSLLDREKETQYF
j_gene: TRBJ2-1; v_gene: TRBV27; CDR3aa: CASSSHTGVGGGFNEQFF
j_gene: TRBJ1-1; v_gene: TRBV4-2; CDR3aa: CASSQDGAITEAFF
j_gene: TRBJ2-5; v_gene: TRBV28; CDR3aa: CASIDGGAWETQYF
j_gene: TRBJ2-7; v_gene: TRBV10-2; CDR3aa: CAVRQGVSYEQYF
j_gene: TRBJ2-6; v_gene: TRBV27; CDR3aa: CASSPRDAYSGANVLTF
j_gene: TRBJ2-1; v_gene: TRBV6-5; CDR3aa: CASSYSRGNEQFF
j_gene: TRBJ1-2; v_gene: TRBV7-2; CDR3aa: CASSLKAGSGGGYTF
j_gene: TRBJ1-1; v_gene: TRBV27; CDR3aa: CASSYGGGDEAFF
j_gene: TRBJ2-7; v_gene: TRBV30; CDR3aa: CAWSYKRQGYYEQYF
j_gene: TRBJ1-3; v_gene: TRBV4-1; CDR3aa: CASSQEGSGNTIYF
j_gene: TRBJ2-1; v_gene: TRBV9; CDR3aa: CASSVEEGNYNEQFF
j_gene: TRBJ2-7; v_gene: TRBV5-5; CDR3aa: CASSLDRSSYEQYF